This T cell receptor beta chain was recorded in a study of OX40 agonist ivuxolimab in advanced cancers. As for the study in general: Patients were given ivuxolimab, an antibody that agonizes OX40 (CD134). Study-wide findings and caveats: By week 6 at 0.1 to 3.0 mg/kg, blood CD4+ and CD8+ T cells had expanded clonally. Patients with a partial response at 0.1-3.0 mg/kg had among the lowest clonal expansion.

This clone was detected only once. Its antigen is as yet unknown. J was trimmed by 4 bases and V by 3 bases; bases with no gene match: 9. Germline lookup yields CDR1 SGHVS and CDR2 FNYEAQ. There are 17 residues in the CDR3. Some clones are missing from TCRdb's copy, which holds only in-frame ones; the method was immunoSEQ multiplex PCR. The top ten clones hold about a third of a sample with 43,000 or so clones, roughly 86% of them seen once. The sequence derives from an adult with an advanced solid tumor such as melanoma, head and neck, liver or kidney cancer. The chain is built from TRBV7-6 and TRBJ2-2, with 9 bases aligning to TRBD2. The sample consisted of CD4+ or CD8+ T cells sorted from blood, taken in a trial of the OX40 agonist ivuxolimab. The CDR3 spells CASSLLAGALITGELFF. DNA for the CDR3: TGTGCCAGCAGCTTGTTAGCGGGGGCCCTAATCACCGGGGAGCTGTTTTTT.